This entry features one T cell receptor (beta chain) sequence. The antigen is unknown. Germline V gene data show CDR1 as SGHKS and CDR2 as YYEKEE (reference sequence). The CDR3 is 13 amino acids. The V end was cut by 4 bases, the J end by 7 bases, with 14 bases between. The source of the sample is a study of T cell responses to AZD1222 COVID-19 vaccine. TCRdb keeps only in-frame clones here, not all; method: immunoSEQ multiplex PCR. The table lists 85,000 to 130,000 clones, less than 95% of them singletons, with approximately 8.2% in the top ten. Study-level findings and limits: Spike-specific TCR breadth and depth rose after two AZD1222 doses.

The clonotype originates from an adult who received the AZD1222 COVID-19 vaccine. The sample was peripheral blood, taken 28 days after the second AZD1222 dose. The J gene is TRBJ1-1, the V gene TRBV5-5; D might be TRBD1 (5 bases). The CDR3 region has the DNA TGTGCCAGCAGCCACGGACATAAGAATGAAGCTTTCTTT. Protein sequence: CASSHGHKNEAFF.